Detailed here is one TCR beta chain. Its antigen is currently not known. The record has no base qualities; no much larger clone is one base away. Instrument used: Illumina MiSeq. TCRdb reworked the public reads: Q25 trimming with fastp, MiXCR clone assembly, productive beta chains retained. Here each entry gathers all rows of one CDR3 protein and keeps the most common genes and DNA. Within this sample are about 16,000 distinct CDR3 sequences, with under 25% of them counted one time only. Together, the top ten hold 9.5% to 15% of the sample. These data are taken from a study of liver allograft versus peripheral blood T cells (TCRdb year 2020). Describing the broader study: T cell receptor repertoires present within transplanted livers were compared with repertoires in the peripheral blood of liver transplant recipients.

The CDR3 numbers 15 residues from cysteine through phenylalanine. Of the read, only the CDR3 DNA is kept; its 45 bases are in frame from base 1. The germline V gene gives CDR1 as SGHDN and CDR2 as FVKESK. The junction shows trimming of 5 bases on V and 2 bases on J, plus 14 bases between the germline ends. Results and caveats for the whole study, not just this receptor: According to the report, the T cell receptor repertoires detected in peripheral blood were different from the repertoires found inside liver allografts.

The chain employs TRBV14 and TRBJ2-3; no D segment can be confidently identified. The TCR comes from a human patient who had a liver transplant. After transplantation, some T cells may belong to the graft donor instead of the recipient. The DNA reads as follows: TGTGCCAGCAGCGATCGACACGGCTCCACAGATACGCAGTATTTT. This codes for CASSDRHGSTDTQYF.